A selection of T cell receptor beta chains follows, all from one sample in a study of regulatory T cells in long-lasting Graves disease. TCRdb re-called the multiplex PCR reads through MiXCR, storing one row per CDR3 protein. The table lists around 480,000 distinct CDR3 sequences, about 15% of them singletons. These data were likewise used in another study, on T cells in Graves' hyperthyroidism and ophthalmopathy.

The sequencing here drew on peripheral blood mononuclear cells (PBMCs), taken at new diagnosis, from a patient treated with antithyroid drugs. These receptors all come from a woman aged 35 to 60 with Graves disease. CDR3s include the opening cysteine and the closing phenylalanine or tryptophan. Fields, in order: clone size, D gene, J gene, V gene, CDR3 protein, CDR3 DNA. The D gene is left open where the match is weak. Where a row states a size, it is once, few, many or the class of an expanded clone; other rows omit it.

size: NA
D: TRBD1
J: TRBJ2-6
V: TRBV19
CDR3: CASTPGGTGSSGANVLTF
DNA: TGTGCCAGTACCCCAGGCGGGACAGGGTCTTCTGGGGCCAACGTCCTGACTTTC

size: NA
D: NA
J: TRBJ2-1
V: TRBV20-1
CDR3: CSAPPPIPLNEQFF
DNA: TGCAGTGCTCCCCCCCCAATCCCTTTGAATGAGCAGTTCTTC

size: NA
D: TRBD2
J: TRBJ2-1
V: TRBV20-1
CDR3: CSARPSGGPTSYNEQFF
DNA: TGCAGTGCTAGGCCTAGCGGGGGCCCCACCTCCTACAATGAGCAGTTCTTC

size: many
D: NA
J: TRBJ1-1
V: TRBV3-1
CDR3: CASSQGGGQAFF
DNA: TGTGCCAGCAGCCAAGGCGGCGGCCAAGCTTTCTTT

size: many
D: NA
J: TRBJ1-2
V: TRBV7-9
CDR3: CASSLAEGSSYTF
DNA: TGTGCCAGCAGCTTAGCGGAAGGAAGTAGCTACACCTTC

size: NA
D: TRBD1
J: TRBJ1-5
V: TRBV10-3
CDR3: CAISEGQGNQPQHF
DNA: TGTGCCATCAGTGAGGGACAGGGCAATCAGCCCCAGCATTTT

size: few
D: NA
J: TRBJ1-6
V: TRBV5-1
CDR3: CASSPGPIINSPLHF
DNA: TGCGCCAGCAGCCCCGGGCCCATAATTAATTCACCCCTCCACTTT

size: NA
D: NA
J: TRBJ2-5
V: TRBV5-1
CDR3: CASSFRALGPGETQYF
DNA: TGCGCCAGCAGCTTTCGTGCCCTGGGGCCAGGGGAGACCCAGTACTTC

size: many
D: NA
J: TRBJ1-1
V: TRBV3-1
CDR3: CASSQVQGGTEAFF
DNA: TGTGCCAGCAGCCAAGTACAGGGAGGGACTGAAGCTTTCTTT

size: NA
D: NA
J: TRBJ2-4
V: TRBV7-8
CDR3: CASSLPSGMAAKNIQCF
DNA: TGTGCCAGCAGTTTACCTTCGGGGATGGCGGCCAAAAACATTCAGTGCTTC

size: many
D: TRBD1
J: TRBJ2-4
V: TRBV11-2
CDR3: CASSLRQGPTLAKNIQYF
DNA: TGTGCCAGCAGCTTAAGACAGGGGCCCACTCTAGCCAAAAACATTCAGTACTTC

size: many
D: NA
J: TRBJ2-3
V: TRBV3-1
CDR3: CASSLRQGGRNTQYF
DNA: TGTGCCAGCAGCCTTCGACAGGGAGGTAGGAATACGCAGTATTTT

size: many
D: NA
J: TRBJ2-3
V: TRBV2
CDR3: CASRGGGPSTDTQYF
DNA: TGTGCCAGCAGAGGGGGGGGGCCTAGCACAGATACGCAGTATTTT

size: few
D: NA
J: TRBJ1-2
V: TRBV12-3/TRBV12-4
CDR3: CASSFAAGGYTF
DNA: TGTGCCAGCAGTTTCGCGGCAGGGGGCTACACCTTC

size: few
D: NA
J: TRBJ2-5
V: TRBV2
CDR3: CASMWAPTGAQYF
DNA: TGTGCCAGCATGTGGGCGCCAACCGGGGCCCAGTACTTC

size: few
D: NA
J: TRBJ2-3
V: TRBV28
CDR3: CAITEADTQYF
DNA: TGTGCCATCACCGAGGCAGATACGCAGTATTTT

size: few
D: NA
J: TRBJ2-3
V: TRBV29-1
CDR3: CSVWVAVQSSTDTQYF
DNA: TGCAGCGTTTGGGTGGCAGTACAGTCTAGCACAGATACGCAGTATTTT

size: few
D: NA
J: TRBJ1-1
V: TRBV19
CDR3: CASMDSQLLNTEAFF
DNA: TGTGCCAGTATGGATTCACAGCTCCTGAACACTGAAGCTTTCTTT

size: NA
D: NA
J: TRBJ2-2
V: TRBV11-2
CDR3: CASSLGSPPTRQQKTDPGELFF
DNA: TGTGCCAGCAGCTTAGGTTCCCCCCCCACCCGCCAACAGAAGACAGACCCCGGGGAGCTGTTTTTT

size: few
D: NA
J: TRBJ1-5
V: TRBV19
CDR3: CASSIMRGGDQPQHF
DNA: TGTGCCAGTAGTATAATGAGGGGTGGCGATCAGCCCCAGCATTTT

size: few
D: TRBD1
J: TRBJ1-4
V: TRBV5-4
CDR3: CASSFNRGDEKLFF
DNA: TGTGCCAGCAGCTTTAACAGGGGAGACGAAAAACTGTTTTTT

size: many
D: NA
J: TRBJ1-4
V: TRBV15
CDR3: CATTDGSNEKLFF
DNA: TGTGCCACCACGGACGGGAGTAATGAAAAACTGTTTTTT

size: few
D: TRBD1
J: TRBJ2-7
V: TRBV29-1
CDR3: CSVGDRALYEQYF
DNA: TGCAGCGTGGGGGACAGGGCCCTCTACGAGCAGTACTTC

size: few
D: TRBD2
J: TRBJ2-3
V: TRBV2
CDR3: CASSEAGGGTQYF
DNA: TGTGCCAGCAGTGAGGCTGGGGGGGGTACGCAGTATTTT

size: few
D: NA
J: TRBJ2-3
V: TRBV19
CDR3: CASSDPPSTDTQYF
DNA: TGTGCCAGTAGCGATCCACCCAGCACAGATACGCAGTATTTT

size: few
D: NA
J: TRBJ1-1
V: TRBV7-3
CDR3: CASSLLAGTEAFF
DNA: TGTGCCAGCAGCTTATTGGCAGGCACTGAAGCTTTCTTT

size: few
D: TRBD2
J: TRBJ2-1
V: TRBV2
CDR3: CASSDGRGSYNEQFF
DNA: TGTGCCAGCAGTGATGGGCGGGGGTCCTACAATGAGCAGTTCTTC

size: NA
D: NA
J: TRBJ2-7
V: TRBV18
CDR3: CASSPSTTLGEQYF
DNA: TGTGCCAGCTCACCGTCGACGACGTTAGGGGAGCAGTACTTC

size: few
D: NA
J: TRBJ1-2
V: TRBV7-8
CDR3: CASSLSDRSVYGYTF
DNA: TGTGCCAGCAGCTTATCGGACAGATCGGTCTATGGCTACACCTTC

size: few
D: NA
J: TRBJ2-7
V: TRBV28
CDR3: CASKPGIEHEQYF
DNA: TGTGCCAGCAAACCAGGAATAGAACACGAGCAGTACTTC

size: many
D: NA
J: TRBJ2-7
V: TRBV3-1
CDR3: CASSQVRADEQYF
DNA: TGTGCCAGCAGCCAAGTCCGGGCCGACGAGCAGTACTTC

size: many
D: NA
J: TRBJ2-3
V: TRBV11-3
CDR3: CASSTTSQDTQYF
DNA: TGTGCCAGCAGCACGACTAGTCAGGATACGCAGTATTTT

size: many
D: TRBD1
J: TRBJ1-1
V: TRBV28
CDR3: CASNTLLPGQEAFF
DNA: TGTGCCAGCAACACCCTTCTTCCGGGACAGGAAGCTTTCTTT

size: many
D: TRBD1
J: TRBJ2-5
V: TRBV7-9
CDR3: CASSLTEGAPGETQYF
DNA: TGTGCCAGCAGCTTAACTGAGGGGGCACCAGGGGAGACCCAGTACTTC

size: many
D: NA
J: TRBJ2-1
V: TRBV6-1
CDR3: CASSEYTVYNEQFF
DNA: TGTGCCAGCAGTGAGTACACAGTATACAATGAGCAGTTCTTC

size: few
D: NA
J: TRBJ1-5
V: TRBV7-8
CDR3: CASSLRANQPQHF
DNA: TGTGCCAGCAGCTTAAGGGCAAATCAGCCCCAGCATTTT

size: few
D: NA
J: TRBJ1-1
V: TRBV6-2/TRBV6-3
CDR3: CASSPPRSQGDTEAFF
DNA: TGTGCCAGCAGTCCCCCTCGCTCTCAGGGAGATACTGAAGCTTTCTTT

size: many
D: NA
J: TRBJ2-3
V: TRBV7-2
CDR3: CASLDPGRAVTDTQYF
DNA: TGTGCCAGCCTTGACCCGGGGCGGGCGGTGACAGATACGCAGTATTTT

size: many
D: NA
J: TRBJ2-3
V: TRBV13
CDR3: CASSPRLSTSTDTQYF
DNA: TGTGCCAGCAGCCCCCGACTGAGTACTAGCACAGATACGCAGTATTTT

size: NA
D: TRBD1
J: TRBJ1-2
V: TRBV6-2/TRBV6-3
CDR3: CASTGTGFGYTF
DNA: TGTGCCAGCACCGGGACAGGGTTCGGCTACACCTTC

size: many
D: NA
J: TRBJ1-5
V: TRBV19
CDR3: CASSIAPGQSSSNQPQHF
DNA: TGTGCCAGTAGTATAGCTCCCGGACAGAGCTCATCAAATCAGCCCCAGCATTTT

size: few
D: NA
J: TRBJ2-1
V: TRBV6-1
CDR3: CASSEARQGYNEQFF
DNA: TGTGCCAGCAGTGAAGCTAGGCAGGGTTATAATGAGCAGTTCTTC

size: many
D: TRBD2
J: TRBJ2-5
V: TRBV12-3/TRBV12-4
CDR3: CASSLGGHETQYF
DNA: TGTGCCAGCAGTTTGGGAGGGCACGAGACCCAGTACTTC

size: NA
D: TRBD1
J: TRBJ2-1
V: TRBV10-3
CDR3: CAISDVRGTNEQFF
DNA: TGTGCCATCAGTGATGTCAGGGGGACCAATGAGCAGTTCTTC

size: many
D: TRBD1
J: TRBJ1-2
V: TRBV30
CDR3: CAWSGDRDATF
DNA: TGTGCCTGGAGTGGGGACAGGGATGCCACCTTC

size: many
D: TRBD1
J: TRBJ1-4
V: TRBV12-3/TRBV12-4
CDR3: CASSLRRGRGEKLFF
DNA: TGTGCCAGCAGTTTACGCAGGGGGCGCGGTGAAAAACTGTTTTTT

size: many
D: TRBD1
J: TRBJ2-3
V: TRBV12-3/TRBV12-4
CDR3: CASAGTGQWDTQYF
DNA: TGTGCCAGCGCAGGGACAGGGCAATGGGATACGCAGTATTTT

size: NA
D: NA
J: TRBJ2-1
V: TRBV19
CDR3: CASSIGVGEQFF
DNA: TGTGCCAGTAGTATTGGGGTAGGTGAGCAGTTCTTC

size: NA
D: NA
J: TRBJ1-1
V: TRBV19
CDR3: CASSIGGITEAFF
DNA: TGTGCCAGTAGTATTGGGGGTATCACTGAAGCTTTCTTT

size: many
D: NA
J: TRBJ1-2
V: TRBV7-2
CDR3: CASSLAPGANYGYTF
DNA: TGTGCCAGCAGCTTAGCCCCGGGCGCGAACTATGGCTACACCTTC